This record concerns one TCR beta chain sequence. The data stem from a study of blood T cell repertoires in COVID-19. V lost 6 bases and J lost 1, with 9 bases in between. Germline CDR1 reads KGHSH; CDR2 reads LQKENI. The CDR3 contains 13 residues. Produced via immunoSEQ multiplex PCR; TCRdb's table is partial and in-frame only. The sample contains about 320,000 clones, 90% of which appear only once. This chain links TRBV18 with TRBJ1-2; no clear D. The sequencing sample was made of PBMCs or T cells enriched from blood (not recorded which). The source of this sequence is a woman in her 30s who had been exposed to COVID-19. The CDR3 reads CASSLTINYGYTF. CDR3 in DNA: TGTGCCAGCTCGCTTACAATTAACTATGGCTACACCTTC.